These T cell receptor beta chains were read from a single sample in a study of T cells expressing NK-cell markers. TCRdb reprocessed the 5' RACE reads and stores each CDR3 protein as one record, lacking DNA. The sample includes 300,000 to 500,000 distinct CDR3 sequences. The sample comprised blood T cells: a sorted CD56 or NKG2C T cell subset, CD4+ or CD8+ T cells, or bulk PBMC T cells (not recorded which). The receptors stem from a woman in her 50s in good health. The CDR3 runs from the conserved cysteine through the conserved F or W.

v_gene	j_gene	CDR3aa
TRBV27	TRBJ2-1	CASSFGTEVARNVQFF
TRBV4-1	TRBJ2-3	CASSQDVQDTQYF
TRBV5-1	TRBJ2-1	CASSLGLAGWLRDNEQFF
TRBV29-1	TRBJ2-7	CSVNTNPPPYEQYF
TRBV6-2/TRBV6-3	TRBJ2-1	CASSYLQGLNEQFF
TRBV7-3	TRBJ1-2	CASSLTGTVTSYGYTF
TRBV28	TRBJ2-5	CASSRGRVETQYF
TRBV6-2/TRBV6-3	TRBJ1-1	CASSYLVHGVNPEAFF
TRBV29-1	TRBJ2-7	CSVRQGKSYEQYF
TRBV6-6	TRBJ2-5	CASSYLGQGYGETQYF
TRBV4-1	TRBJ1-3	CASSQDPYSGNTIYF
TRBV11-1	TRBJ2-4	CASSPGSGRNIQYF
TRBV13	TRBJ2-3	CASSLTGGVGDTQYF
TRBV9	TRBJ2-6	CASSAYTVGANVLTF
TRBV2	TRBJ2-1	CASQYEGAGYNEQFF
TRBV7-8	TRBJ1-5	CASSLAISTTGNQPQHF
TRBV5-5	TRBJ2-3	CASSRSGGGADTQYF
TRBV20-1	TRBJ2-1	CSATWGRALNEQFF
TRBV28	TRBJ1-2	CASSPTGEYPYGYTF
TRBV10-3	TRBJ2-7	CAISDSMTYEQYF
TRBV3-1	TRBJ2-1	CASSPGTGLFF
TRBV29-1	TRBJ2-5	CSVEFPTGADQETQYF
TRBV14	TRBJ2-3	CASSQSASGRADTQYF
TRBV6-5	TRBJ2-3	CASSSGREADTQYF
TRBV6-1	TRBJ2-5	CASSRVMGLAGGSYPGTQYF
TRBV5-1	TRBJ2-1	CASSSIREGEQFF
TRBV10-3	TRBJ2-1	CASGADDYNEQFF
TRBV12-3/TRBV12-4	TRBJ2-1	CASSLGLGGYEQFF
TRBV20-1	TRBJ1-3	CSARADYSGNTIYF
TRBV10-1	TRBJ2-1	CASSVRVGDEQFF
TRBV4-1	TRBJ1-2	CASSHTDNYGYTF
TRBV11-2	TRBJ1-3	CASSSLRGASSSGNTIYF
TRBV5-6	TRBJ2-3	CASNQQGTPTYTQYF
TRBV10-2	TRBJ2-2	CASSELRNPTGELFF
TRBV7-3	TRBJ2-2	CASSLAGSIAGELFF
TRBV18	TRBJ2-1	CASSPPGLAGGEQFF
TRBV29-1	TRBJ2-2	CSVGGEGTATNTGELFF
TRBV6-4	TRBJ2-2	CASSDKSGSTGELFF
TRBV5-1	TRBJ2-7	CASSFGGAGAEQYF
TRBV20-1	TRBJ2-4	CSARGPRTDAKNIQYF
TRBV4-1	TRBJ1-1	CASSQTVPGQGAQNTEAFF
TRBV10-2	TRBJ2-1	CASIRQATEQFF
TRBV10-3	TRBJ1-5	CAISEPTRGQPQHF
TRBV27	TRBJ1-2	CASSFKGTVYGYTF
TRBV20-1	TRBJ2-3	CSSVGSTDTQYF
TRBV6-2/TRBV6-3	TRBJ2-5	CASRSGQGFPQETQYF